This is a list of T cell receptor beta chains from one sample in a study of cytotoxic CD8 clonotypes in ibrutinib-treated CLL. Produced via immunoSEQ multiplex PCR; TCRdb's table is partial and in-frame only. The data hold approximately 200,000 clones, with 72% observed a single time. The specimen was PBMCs, collected after 24 months of ibrutinib treatment. The receptors originated from a human donor with chronic lymphocytic leukemia. CDR3s include the opening cysteine and the closing phenylalanine or tryptophan. Fields, in order: clone size, J gene, V gene, D gene, CDR3 DNA, CDR3 protein. D genes are given only for firm matches. A clone size is listed for some rows: how often the clone was seen (once, few, many), or a class if it is expanded.

clone size: .
J gene: TRBJ2-1
V gene: TRBV27
D gene: TRBD1
CDR3 DNA: TGTGCCAGCAGTTTGACAGGGGGCTCGTACAATGAGCAGTTCTTC
CDR3 protein: CASSLTGGSYNEQFF

clone size: .
J gene: TRBJ1-1
V gene: TRBV9
D gene: .
CDR3 DNA: TGTGCCAGCAGCCTGGGGATTGGGAACACTGAAGCTTTCTTT
CDR3 protein: CASSLGIGNTEAFF

clone size: .
J gene: TRBJ2-7
V gene: TRBV30
D gene: .
CDR3 DNA: TGTGCCTGGAGTGTAGGACCGCAGCATCCCTACGAGCAGTACTTC
CDR3 protein: CAWSVGPQHPYEQYF

clone size: .
J gene: TRBJ2-6
V gene: TRBV5-1
D gene: .
CDR3 DNA: TGCGCCAGCAGCTTGGAGCCCCTTGTGAATGGGGCCAACGTCCTGACTTTC
CDR3 protein: CASSLEPLVNGANVLTF

clone size: .
J gene: TRBJ2-1
V gene: TRBV18
D gene: .
CDR3 DNA: TGTGCCAGCTCACCGGGGGGACGATCCTACAATGAGCAGTTCTTC
CDR3 protein: CASSPGGRSYNEQFF

clone size: .
J gene: TRBJ2-7
V gene: TRBV30
D gene: TRBD2
CDR3 DNA: TGTGCCTGGAGAAGACTAGCTCCCGAGCAGTACTTC
CDR3 protein: CAWRRLAPEQYF

clone size: .
J gene: TRBJ1-3
V gene: TRBV4-2
D gene: .
CDR3 DNA: TGTGCCAGCAGCCCAAGTATCCAAAGCTCTGGAAACACCATATATTTT
CDR3 protein: CASSPSIQSSGNTIYF

clone size: few
J gene: TRBJ2-3
V gene: TRBV11-2
D gene: .
CDR3 DNA: TGTGCCAGCAGAGGACCCGCAGATACGCAGTATTTT
CDR3 protein: CASRGPADTQYF

clone size: few
J gene: TRBJ1-5
V gene: TRBV23-1
D gene: TRBD1
CDR3 DNA: TGCGCCAGCAGTCAAGCAACAGGGGAAGGAGGCAATCAGCCCCAGCATTTT
CDR3 protein: CASSQATGEGGNQPQHF

clone size: .
J gene: TRBJ2-2
V gene: TRBV10-3
D gene: .
CDR3 DNA: TGTGCCATCAGTGAATTAGGGGCGGACACCGGGGAGCTGTTTTTT
CDR3 protein: CAISELGADTGELFF

clone size: once
J gene: TRBJ1-1
V gene: TRBV27
D gene: .
CDR3 DNA: TGTGCCAGCAGGGAAACAGGCGGAACTGAAGCTTTCTTT
CDR3 protein: CASRETGGTEAFF

clone size: .
J gene: TRBJ2-7
V gene: TRBV28
D gene: .
CDR3 DNA: TGTGCCAGCAGCCCGAGGAACGAGCAGTACTTC
CDR3 protein: CASSPRNEQYF

clone size: few
J gene: TRBJ2-2
V gene: TRBV7-6
D gene: TRBD1
CDR3 DNA: TGTGCCAGCAGCTCCCTGGACAGGTCGGGGGAGCTGTTTTTT
CDR3 protein: CASSSLDRSGELFF

clone size: few
J gene: TRBJ2-7
V gene: TRBV7-9
D gene: .
CDR3 DNA: TGTGCCAGCAGCTCTCCTAGAACACTCTCCTACGAGCAGTACTTC
CDR3 protein: CASSSPRTLSYEQYF

clone size: .
J gene: TRBJ1-2
V gene: TRBV7-2
D gene: .
CDR3 DNA: TGTGCCAGCAGCGCAAGGGTTAACTATGGCTACACCTTC
CDR3 protein: CASSARVNYGYTF

clone size: .
J gene: TRBJ1-2
V gene: TRBV18
D gene: TRBD1
CDR3 DNA: TGTGCCAGCTCACCAAGCGGGACAGGGCTTACGGACTATGGCTACACCTTC
CDR3 protein: CASSPSGTGLTDYGYTF

clone size: .
J gene: TRBJ2-6
V gene: TRBV6-5
D gene: .
CDR3 DNA: TGTGCCAGCGGGTCCGGGGCCAACGTCCTGACTTTC
CDR3 protein: CASGSGANVLTF

clone size: .
J gene: TRBJ1-1
V gene: TRBV9
D gene: .
CDR3 DNA: TGTGCCAGCAGCGCCCGACTGATGCTAGGGACTGAAGCTTTCTTT
CDR3 protein: CASSARLMLGTEAFF

clone size: .
J gene: TRBJ2-7
V gene: TRBV4-3
D gene: .
CDR3 DNA: TGCGCCAGCAGCCAAGCTGAGTCCACGAGCGCCGGGAGCTACGAGCAGTACTTC
CDR3 protein: CASSQAESTSAGSYEQYF

clone size: .
J gene: TRBJ2-7
V gene: TRBV7-9
D gene: TRBD1
CDR3 DNA: TGTGCCAGCAGCTTACCTACCGGACAGGGGAACGGGTACGAGCAGTACTTC
CDR3 protein: CASSLPTGQGNGYEQYF

clone size: few
J gene: TRBJ1-2
V gene: TRBV28
D gene: TRBD1
CDR3 DNA: TGTGCCAGCAGTTCACCGACAGGGGATGGCTACACCTTC
CDR3 protein: CASSSPTGDGYTF

clone size: .
J gene: TRBJ1-1
V gene: TRBV7-2
D gene: .
CDR3 DNA: TGTGCCAGCAGCTTAGTCGCCCCCGGGCGTGAAGCTTTCTTT
CDR3 protein: CASSLVAPGREAFF

clone size: .
J gene: TRBJ2-1
V gene: TRBV5-4
D gene: TRBD2
CDR3 DNA: TGTGCCAGCAGACCCGGGACTAGGCCCGGCGATGAGCAGTTCTTC
CDR3 protein: CASRPGTRPGDEQFF

clone size: few
J gene: TRBJ1-2
V gene: TRBV7-9
D gene: TRBD1
CDR3 DNA: TGTGCCAGCAGGCGGACAGGGGATGGCTACACCTTC
CDR3 protein: CASRRTGDGYTF

clone size: once
J gene: TRBJ2-7
V gene: TRBV4-3
D gene: .
CDR3 DNA: TGCGCCAGCAGCCAAGGCTTGGTTTACGAGCAGTACTTC
CDR3 protein: CASSQGLVYEQYF

clone size: .
J gene: TRBJ2-7
V gene: TRBV2
D gene: .
CDR3 DNA: TGTGCCAGCAGTCGCACTAGAGGTTTTGGACGGAGCTCCTACGAGCAGTACTTC
CDR3 protein: CASSRTRGFGRSSYEQYF

clone size: few
J gene: TRBJ1-3
V gene: TRBV11-2
D gene: .
CDR3 DNA: TGTGCCAGCAAAAAAAGCGCCGGAAACACCATATATTTT
CDR3 protein: CASKKSAGNTIYF

clone size: .
J gene: TRBJ2-7
V gene: TRBV7-9
D gene: TRBD2
CDR3 DNA: TGTGCCAGCAGCTTATCAATCGTCGGGCTAGCGGGAGGCGAGCAGTACTTC
CDR3 protein: CASSLSIVGLAGGEQYF

clone size: .
J gene: TRBJ1-2
V gene: TRBV5-1
D gene: .
CDR3 DNA: TGCGCCAGCAGCTTGCAACAGGCCTATGGCTACACCTTC
CDR3 protein: CASSLQQAYGYTF

clone size: .
J gene: TRBJ2-3
V gene: TRBV15
D gene: .
CDR3 DNA: TGTGCCACCAGCTCAACTTTCCTCCCCAGCACAGATACGCAGTATTTT
CDR3 protein: CATSSTFLPSTDTQYF

clone size: .
J gene: TRBJ1-2
V gene: TRBV27
D gene: TRBD1
CDR3 DNA: TGTGCCAGCAGTTTATGGGGGACAGGGGGCGACTATGGCTACACCTTC
CDR3 protein: CASSLWGTGGDYGYTF

clone size: .
J gene: TRBJ2-1
V gene: TRBV18
D gene: .
CDR3 DNA: TGTGCCAGCTCACCAGATCAAGCTCGACGCAATGAGCAGTTCTTC
CDR3 protein: CASSPDQARRNEQFF